This T cell receptor beta chain was recovered during a study of CD8+ T cells in alopecia areata. Germline CDR1 reads PRHDT; CDR2 reads FYEKMQ (reference sequence). CDR3 length equals 15 residues. Trimming took off 5 bases at V and 4 bases at J, with 17 bases between the two ends. RNA was extracted and reverse transcribed into cDNA as the sequencing template. Assay used: immunoSEQ multiplex PCR; TCRdb lists only in-frame clones, some missing. The sample lists 100,000 to 150,000 clones, roughly 50% occurring once. In its sample, this clone was seen a few times. Its antigen is unidentified. Study observations and caveats: Whereas mice showed it more clearly, TCR sharing across patients was murkier, possibly because of HLA. The study found higher clonality in lesional than normal scalp, especially in alopecia totalis/universalis.

The sequence was collected from a human donor with alopecia areata. The chain uses TRBV13 and TRBJ1-2, with D maybe TRBD1 (5 bases). Source: CD8+ T cells sorted from blood, taken at week 0. The CDR3 region is CASSHVGQGFYGYTF. The CDR3 nucleotides are TGTGCCAGCAGCCACGTAGGGCAGGGCTTCTATGGCTACACCTTC.